This record covers a single TCR beta chain. This entry comes from a study of T cell responses to AZD1222 COVID-19 vaccine. J lost 8 bases, V lost 5 bases, and 9 bases had no gene match. Germline V gene sequence: CDR1 MNHEY, CDR2 SVGEGT. The CDR3 is 15 amino acids. TCRdb keeps only in-frame clones here, not all; method: immunoSEQ multiplex PCR. Counted here are 140,000 to 150,000 clones, 90% to 95% occurring once; the ten biggest clones make up more than 3%. The V call is TRBV6-2 or TRBV6-3, the J call TRBJ1-6; 7 bases match TRBD1. The TCR comes from an adult in good health. The sample in question was peripheral blood, obtained on day 0 of AZD1222 vaccination. The CDR3 DNA reads as TGTGCCAGCAGTATGCAGGGTGACAGGGATTCACCCCTCCACTTT. It translates to CASSMQGDRDSPLHF.